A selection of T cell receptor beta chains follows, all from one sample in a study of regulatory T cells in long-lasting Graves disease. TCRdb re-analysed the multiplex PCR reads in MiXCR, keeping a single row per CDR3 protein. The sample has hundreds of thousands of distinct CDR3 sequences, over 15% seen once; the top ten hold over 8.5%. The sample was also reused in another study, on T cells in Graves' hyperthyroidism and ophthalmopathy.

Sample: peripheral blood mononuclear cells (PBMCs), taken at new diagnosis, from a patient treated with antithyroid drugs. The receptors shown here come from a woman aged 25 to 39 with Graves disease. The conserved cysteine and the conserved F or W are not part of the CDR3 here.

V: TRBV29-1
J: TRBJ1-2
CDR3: SVAGTGYT

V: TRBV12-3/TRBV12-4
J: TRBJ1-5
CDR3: ASSLELSARDQPQH

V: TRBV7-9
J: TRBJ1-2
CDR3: ANSPWAGTNYGYT

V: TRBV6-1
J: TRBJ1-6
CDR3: ASSDSYNSPLH

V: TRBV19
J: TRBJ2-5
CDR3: ASSPRGALETQY

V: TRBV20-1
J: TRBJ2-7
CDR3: SARVGQLRYEQY

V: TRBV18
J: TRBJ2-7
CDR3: ASSPVTSGSYEQY

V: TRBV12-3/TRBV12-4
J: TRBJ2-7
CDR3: ASSPGLTGGEQY

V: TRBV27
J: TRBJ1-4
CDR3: ASRESPGAIREKLF

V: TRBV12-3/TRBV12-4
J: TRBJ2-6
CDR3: ATCVSGANVLT

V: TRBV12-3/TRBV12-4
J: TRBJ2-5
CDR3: ASRGTAQETQY

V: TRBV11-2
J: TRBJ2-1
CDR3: ASSLGPSTNYNEQF

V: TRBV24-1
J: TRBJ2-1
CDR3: ATSDESANGDEQF

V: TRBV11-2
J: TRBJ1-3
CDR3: ASSEQPQGLGNTIY

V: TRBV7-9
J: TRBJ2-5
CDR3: ASSLGAGALKETQY

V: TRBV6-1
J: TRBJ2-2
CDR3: ASSIGLAGVVAGELF

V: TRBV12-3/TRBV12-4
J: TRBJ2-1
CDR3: ASSLRVGEQF

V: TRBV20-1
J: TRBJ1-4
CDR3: SARVGSNEKLF

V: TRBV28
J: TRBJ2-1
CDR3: ASSLRSSGISEQF

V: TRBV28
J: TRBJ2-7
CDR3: ASSFPSGGPSSYEQY

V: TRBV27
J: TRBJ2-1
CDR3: ASSSGQGADEQF

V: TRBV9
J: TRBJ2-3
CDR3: ASSVDFNTDTQY

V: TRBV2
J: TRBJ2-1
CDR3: ASSGPPGNEQF

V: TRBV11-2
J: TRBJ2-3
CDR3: ASSLDITGVLDTQY

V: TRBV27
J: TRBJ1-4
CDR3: ASSFQGRGKLF

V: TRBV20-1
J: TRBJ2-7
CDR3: SAEGTSGRSSYEQY

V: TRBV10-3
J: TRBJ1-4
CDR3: AISSGARRSEKLF

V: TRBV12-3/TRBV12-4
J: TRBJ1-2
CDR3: ASSRDRSGGGYT

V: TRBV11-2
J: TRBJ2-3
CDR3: ASSRGTSGYTSTDTQY

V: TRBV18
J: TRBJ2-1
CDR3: ASSPSGESYNEQF

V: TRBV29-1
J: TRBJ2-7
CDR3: SVEEPPGRGDEQY

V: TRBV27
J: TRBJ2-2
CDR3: ASSLRAFNTHTGELF

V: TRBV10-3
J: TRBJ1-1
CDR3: AISEFVRTGRNTEAF

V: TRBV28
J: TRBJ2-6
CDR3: ASRRRGAFSGANVLT

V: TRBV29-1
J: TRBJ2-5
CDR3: SVGQQETQY

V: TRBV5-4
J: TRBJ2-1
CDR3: ASSSGTSGRRTEQF

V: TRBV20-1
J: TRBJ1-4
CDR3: SARDWGGAYEKLF

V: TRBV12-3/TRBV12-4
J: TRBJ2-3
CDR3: ASKGLSSTDTQY

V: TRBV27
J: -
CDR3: ASSLSRAGVREQY

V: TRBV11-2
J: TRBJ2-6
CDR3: ASSSTGQGANVLT

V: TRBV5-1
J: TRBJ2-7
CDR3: ASSLLGTMGYEQY

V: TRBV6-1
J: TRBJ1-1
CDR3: ASSEILNTEAF

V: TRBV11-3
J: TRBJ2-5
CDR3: ASSLVAGGGETQY